This T cell receptor (beta chain) was observed in a study of T cell changes during pregnancy in multiple sclerosis. CDR1 and CDR2 from the germline V gene are SGHRS and YFSETQ. CDR3 length: 14 amino acids. Trimming cost V 4 bases and J 6 bases; bases outside gene matches: 7. The table came from immunoSEQ multiplex PCR; TCRdb's copy has only in-frame clones and leaves some out. Of 45,000 to 55,000 clones listed, over 80% are singletons. The J gene is TRBJ2-7, the V gene TRBV5-1, with 10 bases matching TRBD1. The receptor comes from a female donor in good health, enrolled as a control in a pregnancy study. The sample in question was CD4+ T cells from peripheral blood mononuclear cells, obtained after pregnancy. CDR3 in amino acids: CASSRGTGDLEQYF. Here the CDR3 DNA reads TGCGCCAGCAGCCGCGGGACAGGGGATCTCGAGCAGTACTTC.